This paragraph covers one TCR beta chain sequence. The entry originates in a study of blood T cell repertoires in COVID-19. Across the study: The cDNA or gDNA used as material had been derived from T cells, B-cell-depleted T cells, or PBMCs.

The protocol was immunoSEQ multiplex PCR, while the TCRdb copy is restricted to in-frame clones and leaves out a portion. The sample shows more than 150,000 clones, 70% to 85% of them seen only once. The source is a woman in her 50s with acute or convalescent COVID-19. Sequences were obtained from peripheral blood.

In DNA, the CDR3 is TGTGCCAGCAGCTTAGATCCCCTTTTTAATCAGCCCCAGCATTTT. Residues: CASSLDPLFNQPQHF. V and J are TRBV11-2 and TRBJ1-5; unclear D gene. In germline, CDR1 is SGHAT, CDR2 FQNNGV. V gave up 0 bases and J gave up 4 bases, with 10 bases separating them. This CDR3 region has 15 residues. Full variable domain (missing parts from reference TRBV11-2 and TRBJ1-5): EAGVAQSPRYKIIEKRQSVAFWCNPISGHATLYWYQQILGQGPKLLIQFQNNGVVDDSQLPKDRFSAERLKGVDSTLKIQPAKLEDSAVYLCASSLDPLFNQPQHFGDGTRLSIL.